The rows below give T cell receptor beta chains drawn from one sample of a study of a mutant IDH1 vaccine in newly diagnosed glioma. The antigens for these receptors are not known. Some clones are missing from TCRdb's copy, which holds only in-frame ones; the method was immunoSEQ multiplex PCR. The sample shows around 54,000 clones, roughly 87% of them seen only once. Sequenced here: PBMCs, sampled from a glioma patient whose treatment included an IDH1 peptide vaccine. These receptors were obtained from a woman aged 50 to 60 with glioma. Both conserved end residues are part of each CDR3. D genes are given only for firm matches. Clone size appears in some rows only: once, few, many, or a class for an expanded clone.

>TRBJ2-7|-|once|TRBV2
CASSDPHEQYF
TGTGCCAGCAGTGATCCCCACGAGCAGTACTTC
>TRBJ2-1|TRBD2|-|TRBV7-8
CASSPGLARNEQFF
TGTGCCAGCAGCCCCGGACTAGCTAGGAATGAGCAGTTCTTC
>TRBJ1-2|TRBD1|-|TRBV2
CATPDRGRGYGYTF
TGTGCCACCCCGGACAGGGGAAGAGGGTATGGCTACACCTTC
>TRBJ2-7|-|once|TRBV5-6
CASSPGRAYEQYF
TGTGCCAGCAGCCCGGGACGGGCCTACGAGCAGTACTTC
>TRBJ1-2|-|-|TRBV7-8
CASSLTGRLPYGYTF
TGTGCCAGCAGCTTAACAGGCAGGCTCCCCTATGGCTACACCTTC
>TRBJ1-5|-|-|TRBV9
CASSGQAEGQPQHF
TGTGCCAGCAGCGGACAGGCTGAGGGTCAGCCCCAGCATTTT
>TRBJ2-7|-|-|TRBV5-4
CASSQRGQPEQYF
TGTGCCAGCAGTCAACGTGGACAGCCCGAGCAGTACTTC
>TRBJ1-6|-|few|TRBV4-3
CASSQRTGSYNSPLHF
TGCGCCAGCAGCCAAAGAACAGGCAGTTATAATTCACCCCTCCACTTT
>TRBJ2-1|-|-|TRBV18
CATTPGESYNEQFF
TGTGCCACCACCCCCGGGGAGTCCTACAATGAGCAGTTCTTC
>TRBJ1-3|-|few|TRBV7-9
CASSQGEGSGNTIYF
TGTGCCAGCAGCCAAGGGGAGGGCTCTGGAAACACCATATATTTT
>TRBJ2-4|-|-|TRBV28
CAVEGATKNIQYF
TGTGCAGTGGAGGGGGCGACCAAAAACATTCAGTACTTC